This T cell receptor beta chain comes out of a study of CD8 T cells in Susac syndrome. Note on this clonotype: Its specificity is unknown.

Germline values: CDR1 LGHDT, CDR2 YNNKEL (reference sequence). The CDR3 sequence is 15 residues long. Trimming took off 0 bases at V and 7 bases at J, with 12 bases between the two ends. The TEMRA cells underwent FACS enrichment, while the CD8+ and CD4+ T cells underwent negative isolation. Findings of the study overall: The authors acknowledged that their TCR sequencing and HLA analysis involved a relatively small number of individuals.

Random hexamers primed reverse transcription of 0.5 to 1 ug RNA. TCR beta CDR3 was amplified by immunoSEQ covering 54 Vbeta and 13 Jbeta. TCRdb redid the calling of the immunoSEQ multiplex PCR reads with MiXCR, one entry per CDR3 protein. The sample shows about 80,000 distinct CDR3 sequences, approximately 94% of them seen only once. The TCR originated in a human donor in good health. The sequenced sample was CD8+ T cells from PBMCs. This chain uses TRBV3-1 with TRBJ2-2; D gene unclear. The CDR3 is CASSQDRKGHGELFF. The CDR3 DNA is TGTGCCAGCAGCCAAGATAGAAAAGGGCACGGGGAGCTGTTTTTT.